Presented here are 7 T cell receptor beta chains from one specimen sequenced in a study of T cells in narcolepsy. Assay used: immunoSEQ multiplex PCR; TCRdb lists only in-frame clones, some missing. The repertoire consists of tens of thousands of clones, with approximately 90% occurring once and the leading ten covering less than 1.5%. The sequenced sample was CD45RA- memory CD4+ T cells from PBMCs. These receptors were taken from a human donor with narcolepsy.

The V call is TRBV5-8, the J call TRBJ2-1, with TRBD2 matching 7 bases. The CDR3 consists of 17 residues. Trimming took 5 bases from V and 4 from J; bases not matched to a gene: 15. In germline, CDR1 is SGHTS, CDR2 YDEGEE. CDR3 protein: CASRPEPSGKGYNEQFF. CDR3 nucleotide sequence: TGTGCCAGCAGACCGGAACCTAGCGGCAAAGGGTACAATGAGCAGTTCTTC. The full variable domain, in which reference TRBV5-8 and TRBJ2-1 provide the parts outside the CDR3, is EAGVTQSPTHLIKTRGQQATLRCSPISGHTSVYWYQQALGLGLQFLLWYDEGEERNRGNFPPRFSGRQFPNYSSELNVNALELEDSALYLCASRPEPSGKGYNEQFFGPGTRLTVL.

This clone was observed once. The chain couples TRBV6-1 to TRBJ1-5, with TRBD1 as a possible D gene (6 bases). CDR1 is MNHNS, CDR2 SASEGT, per germline. Trimming took off 3 bases at V and 5 bases at J, with 11 bases between the two ends. This CDR3 has 14 amino acids. The CDR3 region is CASSEGTPYQPQHF. CDR3 sequence (DNA): TGTGCCAGCAGTGAGGGGACACCTTATCAGCCCCAGCATTTT.

CDR3 in amino acids: CASSEEATGNTIYF. The DNA of the CDR3 is TGTGCCAGCAGTGAGGAGGCCACTGGAAACACCATATATTTT. The rearrangement links TRBV25-1 to TRBJ1-3; D is undetermined. Trimming took off 3 bases at V and 2 bases at J, with 8 bases between the two ends. Germline values: CDR1 MGHDK, CDR2 SYGVNS. The CDR3 contains 14 residues.

This chain connects TRBV5-6 to TRBJ2-2, with D tentatively TRBD1 or TRBD2 (5 bases each). Germline V lookup: CDR1 SGHDT, CDR2 YYEEEE. The CDR3 length is 14 residues. Trimming shortened V by 5 bases and J by 7 bases, and 15 bases separated the two germline ends. The CDR3 region is CASRTLGVNGELFF. The CDR3 DNA follows: TGTGCCAGCAGAACACTAGGGGTTAACGGGGAGCTGTTTTTT.

The genes are TRBV19 and TRBJ1-5; D gene uncertain. Trimming stripped 3 bases from V and 1 base from J, with 7 bases between. Germline loops: CDR1 LNHDA, CDR2 SQIVND (reference sequence). The CDR3 runs to 14 residues. CDR3 DNA: TGTGCCAGTAGTATCGGTCGGAGCAATCAGCCCCAGCATTTT. Amino acid sequence: CASSIGRSNQPQHF.

This clone has only a few counts. This chain uses TRBV9 with TRBJ1-6; weak D call: TRBD1 (5 bases). Germline V CDR1 and CDR2: SGDLS, YYNGEE. Trimming shortened V by 2 bases and J by 10 bases, and 13 bases separated the two germline ends. There are 14 residues in the CDR3. The CDR3 DNA follows: TGTGCCAGCAGCGTTGGGGACGTTACCTCACCCCTCCACTTT. Protein product: CASSVGDVTSPLHF.

The gene calls are TRBV13 and TRBJ1-1; TRBD1 is a possible D gene (5 bases). The CDR3 spans 12 residues. Germline assignment: CDR1 PRHDT and CDR2 FYEKMQ (reference sequence). V was trimmed by 3 bases and J by 6 bases, leaving 8 bases between them. The CDR3 DNA reads TGTGCCAGCAGCTTTAAAGGGGCTGAAGCTTTCTTT. This gives the protein CASSFKGAEAFF.